This TCR beta chain was captured by sequencing in a study of control samples from healthy donors and cancer patients. Only in-frame clones appear in the TCRdb table, and some are missing; sequencing was by immunoSEQ multiplex PCR. The profile shows 150,000 to 200,000 clones, approximately 92% of them singletons. The sample was blood. This TCR derives from a young man in good health.

The CDR3 region has the DNA TGTGCCAGCAGCCGCGGACAGTTCAAGGGTGAAAAACTGTTTTTT. Residues: CASSRGQFKGEKLFF. The V and J genes are TRBV5-8 and TRBJ1-4; D is possibly TRBD1 (6 bases). The V and J ends lost 4 bases and 7 bases respectively, with 17 bases between them. CDR3 length: 15 residues. Germline V gives CDR1 SGHTS, CDR2 YDEGEE.